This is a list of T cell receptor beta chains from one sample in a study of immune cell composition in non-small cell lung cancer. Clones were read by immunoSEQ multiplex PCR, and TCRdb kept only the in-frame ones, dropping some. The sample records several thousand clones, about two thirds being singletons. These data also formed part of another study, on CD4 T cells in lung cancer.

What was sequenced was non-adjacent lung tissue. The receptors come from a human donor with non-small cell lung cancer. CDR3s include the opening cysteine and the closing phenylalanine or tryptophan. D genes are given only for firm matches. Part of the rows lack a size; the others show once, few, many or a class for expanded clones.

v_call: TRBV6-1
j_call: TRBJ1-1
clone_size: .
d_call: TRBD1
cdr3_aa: CASRQGMNTEAFF
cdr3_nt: TGTGCCAGCCGACAGGGGATGAACACTGAAGCTTTCTTT

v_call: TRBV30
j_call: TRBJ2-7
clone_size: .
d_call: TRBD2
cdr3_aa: CAWSSGNYEQYF
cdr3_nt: TGTGCCTGGAGTAGCGGGAACTACGAGCAGTACTTC

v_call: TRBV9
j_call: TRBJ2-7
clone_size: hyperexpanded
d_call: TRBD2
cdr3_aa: CASSPTSGSSYEQYF
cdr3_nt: TGTGCCAGCAGCCCTACTAGCGGGAGTAGCTACGAGCAGTACTTC

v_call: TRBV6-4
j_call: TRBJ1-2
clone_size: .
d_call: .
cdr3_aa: CASSDSTERPYGYTF
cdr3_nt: TGTGCCAGCAGTGACTCGACTGAGAGACCCTATGGCTACACCTTC

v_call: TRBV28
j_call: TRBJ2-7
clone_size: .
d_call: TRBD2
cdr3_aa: CASSSPAGGPYEQYF
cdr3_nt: TGTGCCAGCAGTTCCCCAGCGGGAGGGCCATACGAGCAGTACTTC

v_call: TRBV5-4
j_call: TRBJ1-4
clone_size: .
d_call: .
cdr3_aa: CASSFRDEKLFF
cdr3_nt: TGTGCCAGCAGCTTCAGGGATGAAAAACTGTTTTTT

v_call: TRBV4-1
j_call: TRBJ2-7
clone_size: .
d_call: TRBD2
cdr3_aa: CASSVPGLVREQYF
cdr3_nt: TGCGCCAGCAGCGTACCGGGACTAGTCCGCGAGCAGTACTTC

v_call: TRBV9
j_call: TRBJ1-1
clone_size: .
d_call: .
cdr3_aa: CASSVFDRFGTEAFF
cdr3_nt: TGTGCCAGCAGCGTCTTCGACAGATTTGGCACTGAAGCTTTCTTT

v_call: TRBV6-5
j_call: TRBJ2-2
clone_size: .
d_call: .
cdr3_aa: CASRWGGRDGELFF
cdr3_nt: TGTGCCAGCAGGTGGGGGGGCCGGGACGGGGAGCTGTTTTTT

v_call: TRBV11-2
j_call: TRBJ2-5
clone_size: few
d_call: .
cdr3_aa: CASSLQSQETQYF
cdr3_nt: TGTGCCAGCAGCTTACAGTCCCAAGAGACCCAGTACTTC

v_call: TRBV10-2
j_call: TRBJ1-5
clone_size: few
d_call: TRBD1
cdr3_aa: CASSLGGRQPQHF
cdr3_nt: TGCGCCAGCAGTTTAGGGGGCCGGCAGCCCCAGCATTTT

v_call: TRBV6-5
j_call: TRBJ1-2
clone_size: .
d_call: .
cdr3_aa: CASSYLTARDIRGYTF
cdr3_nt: TGTGCCAGCAGTTACTTAACTGCCCGCGACATTCGAGGCTACACCTTC

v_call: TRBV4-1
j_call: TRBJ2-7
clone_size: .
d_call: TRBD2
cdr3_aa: CASSQESSGTYEQYF
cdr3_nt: TGCGCCAGCAGCCAAGAGTCTAGCGGAACCTACGAGCAGTACTTC

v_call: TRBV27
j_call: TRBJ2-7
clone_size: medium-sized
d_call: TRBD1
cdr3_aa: CASRRQGAGYEQYF
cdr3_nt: TGTGCCAGCAGGCGACAGGGGGCGGGATACGAGCAGTACTTC

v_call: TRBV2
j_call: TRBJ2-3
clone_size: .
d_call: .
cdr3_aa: CASSDVRRSQYF
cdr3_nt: TGTGCCAGCAGTGACGTGCGTAGATCGCAGTATTTT

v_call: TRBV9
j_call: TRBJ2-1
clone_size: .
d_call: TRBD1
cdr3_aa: CASSGQGDNEQFF
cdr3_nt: TGTGCCAGCAGCGGACAGGGGGACAATGAGCAGTTCTTC

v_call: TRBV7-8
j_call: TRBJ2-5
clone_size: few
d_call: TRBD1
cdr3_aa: CASSFSGTVETQYF
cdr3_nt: TGTGCCAGCAGCTTTTCCGGGACAGTAGAGACCCAGTACTTC

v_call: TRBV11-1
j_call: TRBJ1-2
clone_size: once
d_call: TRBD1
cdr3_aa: CASSLDIQGALYGYTF
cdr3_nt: TGTGCCAGCAGCTTAGATATCCAGGGGGCTCTCTATGGCTACACCTTC

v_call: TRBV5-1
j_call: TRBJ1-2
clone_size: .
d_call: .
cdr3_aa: CASSLGRDYGYTF
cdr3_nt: TGCGCCAGCAGCTTGGGACGGGACTATGGCTACACCTTC

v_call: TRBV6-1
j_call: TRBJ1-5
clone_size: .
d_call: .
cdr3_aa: CASTKEFGGSQPQHF
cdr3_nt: TGTGCCAGCACCAAAGAGTTTGGGGGGAGTCAGCCCCAGCATTTT

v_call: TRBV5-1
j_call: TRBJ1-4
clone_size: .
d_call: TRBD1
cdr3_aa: CASSLAPTVGTGDEKLFF
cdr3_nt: TGCGCCAGCAGCTTGGCTCCTACGGTCGGGACAGGGGACGAAAAACTGTTTTTT

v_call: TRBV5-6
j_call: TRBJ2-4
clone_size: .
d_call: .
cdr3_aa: CASSLRLRKNIQYF
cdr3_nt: TGTGCCAGCAGCCTACGACTGAGGAAAAACATTCAGTACTTC

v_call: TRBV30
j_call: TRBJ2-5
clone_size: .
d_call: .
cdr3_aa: CAWSVGRAVPQYF
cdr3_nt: TGTGCCTGGAGTGTTGGCAGGGCCGTGCCCCAGTACTTC

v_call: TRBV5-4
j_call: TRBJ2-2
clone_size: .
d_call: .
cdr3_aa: CASSGEKVAANTGELFF
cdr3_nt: TGTGCCAGCAGCGGGGAAAAGGTAGCGGCTAACACCGGGGAGCTGTTTTTT

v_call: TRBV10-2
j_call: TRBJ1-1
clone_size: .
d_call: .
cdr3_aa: CASSEFPSNTEAFF
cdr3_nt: TGCGCCAGCAGTGAGTTTCCGTCGAACACTGAAGCTTTCTTT

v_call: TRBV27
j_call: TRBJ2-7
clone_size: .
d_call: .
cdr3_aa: CASSYHEQGYEQYF
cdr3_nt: TGTGCCAGCAGTTATCACGAACAGGGTTACGAGCAGTACTTC

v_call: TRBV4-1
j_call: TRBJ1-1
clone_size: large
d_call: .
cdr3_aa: CASSQEGAQGQMNTEAFF
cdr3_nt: TGCGCCAGCAGCCAAGAGGGGGCGCAGGGTCAGATGAACACTGAAGCTTTCTTT

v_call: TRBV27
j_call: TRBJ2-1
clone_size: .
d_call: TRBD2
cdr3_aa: CASSSSLAGVNEQFF
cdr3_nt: TGTGCCAGCAGTAGCTCACTAGCGGGAGTCAATGAGCAGTTCTTC

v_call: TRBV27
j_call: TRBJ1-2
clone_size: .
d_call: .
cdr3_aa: CASSPRRASYGYTF
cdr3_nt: TGTGCCAGCAGTCCCCGTAGAGCAAGCTATGGCTACACCTTC

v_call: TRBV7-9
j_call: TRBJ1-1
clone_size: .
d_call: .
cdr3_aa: CASSLYLNTEAFF
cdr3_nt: TGTGCCAGCAGCTTATACTTGAACACTGAAGCTTTCTTT

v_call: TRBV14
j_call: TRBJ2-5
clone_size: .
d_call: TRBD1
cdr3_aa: CASSHLTGEETQYF
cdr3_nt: TGTGCCAGCAGCCACCTTACAGGGGAAGAGACCCAGTACTTC

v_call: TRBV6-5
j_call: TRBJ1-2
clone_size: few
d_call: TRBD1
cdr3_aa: CASSQGAYGYTF
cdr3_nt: TGTGCCAGCAGTCAGGGGGCTTATGGCTACACCTTC

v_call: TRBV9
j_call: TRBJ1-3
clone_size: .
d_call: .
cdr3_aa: CASSGQGGNTIYF
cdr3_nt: TGTGCCAGCAGTGGGCAGGGGGGAAACACCATATATTTT

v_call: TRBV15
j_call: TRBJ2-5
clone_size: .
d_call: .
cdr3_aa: CATSRRQETQYF
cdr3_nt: TGTGCCACCAGTCGGCGGCAAGAGACCCAGTACTTC

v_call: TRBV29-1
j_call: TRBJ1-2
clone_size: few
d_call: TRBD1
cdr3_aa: CSVEAGGGYGYTF
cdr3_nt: TGCAGCGTTGAGGCAGGGGGCGGCTATGGCTACACCTTC

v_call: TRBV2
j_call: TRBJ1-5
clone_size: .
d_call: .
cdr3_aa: CASSPRVTGGDQPQHF
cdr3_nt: TGTGCCAGCAGTCCAAGAGTGACGGGAGGGGATCAGCCCCAGCATTTT

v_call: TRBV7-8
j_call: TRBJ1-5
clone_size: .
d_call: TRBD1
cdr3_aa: CASSLFGTGKEPQHF
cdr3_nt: TGTGCCAGCAGCTTATTCGGGACAGGGAAGGAGCCCCAGCATTTT

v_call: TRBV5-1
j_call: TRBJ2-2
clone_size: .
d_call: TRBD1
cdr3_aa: CASSRDRGQWNTGELFF
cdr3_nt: TGCGCCAGCAGCCGAGACAGGGGGCAATGGAACACCGGGGAGCTGTTTTTT

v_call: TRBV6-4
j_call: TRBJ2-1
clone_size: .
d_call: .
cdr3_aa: CASIGVDYNEQFF
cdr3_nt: TGTGCCAGCATAGGGGTAGACTACAATGAGCAGTTCTTC

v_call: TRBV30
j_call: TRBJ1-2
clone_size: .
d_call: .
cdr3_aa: CAWSEKNFYGYTF
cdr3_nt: TGTGCCTGGAGTGAGAAGAACTTCTATGGCTACACCTTC

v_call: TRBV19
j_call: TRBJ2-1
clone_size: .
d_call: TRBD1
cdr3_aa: CASRGTGGLNEQFF
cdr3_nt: TGTGCCAGTAGGGGGACAGGGGGGCTTAATGAGCAGTTCTTC

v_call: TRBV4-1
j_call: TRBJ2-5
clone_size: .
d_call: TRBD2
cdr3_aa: CASSQDQTSGRETQYF
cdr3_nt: TGCGCCAGCAGCCAAGATCAAACTAGCGGGAGGGAGACCCAGTACTTC